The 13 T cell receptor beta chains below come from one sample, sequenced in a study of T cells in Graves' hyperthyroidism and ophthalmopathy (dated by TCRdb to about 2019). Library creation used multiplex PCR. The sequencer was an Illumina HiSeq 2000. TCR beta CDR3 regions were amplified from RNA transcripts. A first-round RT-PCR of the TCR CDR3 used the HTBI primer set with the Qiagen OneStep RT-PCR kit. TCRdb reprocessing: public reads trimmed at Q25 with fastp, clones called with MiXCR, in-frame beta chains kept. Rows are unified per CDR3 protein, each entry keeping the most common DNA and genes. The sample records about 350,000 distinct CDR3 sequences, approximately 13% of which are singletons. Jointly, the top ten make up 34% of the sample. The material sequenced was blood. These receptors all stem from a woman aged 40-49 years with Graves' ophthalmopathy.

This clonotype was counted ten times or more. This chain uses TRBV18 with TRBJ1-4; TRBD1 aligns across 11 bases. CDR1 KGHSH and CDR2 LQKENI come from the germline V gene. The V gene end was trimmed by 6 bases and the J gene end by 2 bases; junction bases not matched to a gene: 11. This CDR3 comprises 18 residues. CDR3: CASSSRTGGDGTNEKLFF. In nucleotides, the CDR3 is TGTGCCAGCTCGTCAAGGACAGGGGGCGACGGCACTAATGAAAAACTGTTTTTT.

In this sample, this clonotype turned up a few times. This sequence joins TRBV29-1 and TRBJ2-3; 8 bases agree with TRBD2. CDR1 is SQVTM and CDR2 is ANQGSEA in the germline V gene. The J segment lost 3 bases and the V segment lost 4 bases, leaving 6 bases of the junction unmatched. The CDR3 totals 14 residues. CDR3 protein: CSVGLAGLTDTQYF. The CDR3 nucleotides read TGCAGCGTTGGATTAGCGGGGCTTACAGATACGCAGTATTTT.

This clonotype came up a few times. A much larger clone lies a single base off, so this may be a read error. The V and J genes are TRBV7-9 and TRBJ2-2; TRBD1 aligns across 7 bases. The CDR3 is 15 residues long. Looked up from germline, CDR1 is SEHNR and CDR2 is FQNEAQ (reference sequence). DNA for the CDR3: TGTGCCAGCAGCAACGACAGGGTATCCACCGGGGAGCCGTTTTTT. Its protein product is CASSNDRVSTGEPFF.

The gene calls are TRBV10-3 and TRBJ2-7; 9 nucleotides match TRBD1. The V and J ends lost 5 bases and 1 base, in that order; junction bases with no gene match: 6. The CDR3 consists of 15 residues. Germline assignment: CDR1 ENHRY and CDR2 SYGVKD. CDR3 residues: CAISTIGTGSYEQYF. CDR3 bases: TGTGCCATCAGTACCATTGGGACAGGGTCCTACGAGCAGTACTTC.

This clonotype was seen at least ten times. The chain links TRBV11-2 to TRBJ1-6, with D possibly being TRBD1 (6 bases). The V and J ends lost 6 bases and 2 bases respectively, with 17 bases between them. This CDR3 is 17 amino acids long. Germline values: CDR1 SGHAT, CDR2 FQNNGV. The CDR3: CASREGRGFTYNSPLHF. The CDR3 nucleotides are TGTGCCAGCAGGGAAGGGAGGGGGTTTACCTATAATTCACCCCTCCACTTT.

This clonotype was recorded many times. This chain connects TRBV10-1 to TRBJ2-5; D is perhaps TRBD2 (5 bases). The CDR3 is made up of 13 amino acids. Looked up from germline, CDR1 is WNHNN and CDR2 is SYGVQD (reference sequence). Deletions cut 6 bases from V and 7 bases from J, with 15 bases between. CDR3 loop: CASSEIRAGTQYF. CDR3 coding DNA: TGCGCCAGCAGCGAGATCCGGGCGGGGACCCAGTACTTC.

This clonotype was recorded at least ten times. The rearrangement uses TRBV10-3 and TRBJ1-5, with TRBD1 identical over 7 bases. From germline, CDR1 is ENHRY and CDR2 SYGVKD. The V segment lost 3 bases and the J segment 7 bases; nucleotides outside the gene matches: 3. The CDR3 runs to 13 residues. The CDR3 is CAISDTGDQPQHF. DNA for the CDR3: TGTGCCATCAGTGATACAGGGGACCAGCCCCAGCATTTT.

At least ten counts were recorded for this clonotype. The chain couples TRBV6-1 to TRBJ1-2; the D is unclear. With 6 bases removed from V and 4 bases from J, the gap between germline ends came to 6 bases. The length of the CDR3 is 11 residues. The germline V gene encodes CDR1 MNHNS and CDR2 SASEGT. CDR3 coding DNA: TGTGCCAGCAGGGATTCCTATGGCTACACCTTC. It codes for CASRDSYGYTF.

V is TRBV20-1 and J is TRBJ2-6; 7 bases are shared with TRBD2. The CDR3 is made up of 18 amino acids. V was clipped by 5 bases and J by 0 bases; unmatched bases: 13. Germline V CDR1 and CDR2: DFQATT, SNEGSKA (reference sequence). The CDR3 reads CSAHILAATPSGANVLTF. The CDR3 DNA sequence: TGCAGTGCTCACATTCTAGCGGCGACACCCTCTGGGGCCAACGTCCTGACTTTC.

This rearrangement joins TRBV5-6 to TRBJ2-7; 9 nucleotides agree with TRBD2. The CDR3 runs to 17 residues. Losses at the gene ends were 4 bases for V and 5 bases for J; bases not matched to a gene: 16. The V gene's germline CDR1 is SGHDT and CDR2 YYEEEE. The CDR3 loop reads CASSGSRNSGSTHEQYF. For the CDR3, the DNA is TGTGCCAGCAGCGGGAGCAGAAATAGCGGGAGTACCCACGAGCAGTACTTC.

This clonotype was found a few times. This CDR3 reads CASGLALSGGNTEAFF. The CDR3 DNA sequence: TGTGCTAGTGGTTTGGCACTTTCTGGCGGGAACACTGAAGCTTTCTTT. The chain carries TRBV12-5 and TRBJ1-1; D remains unclear. Trimming stripped 1 base from V and 1 base from J, with 13 bases between. Germline assignment: CDR1 LGHNT and CDR2 FRNRAP. This CDR3 is built from 16 residues.

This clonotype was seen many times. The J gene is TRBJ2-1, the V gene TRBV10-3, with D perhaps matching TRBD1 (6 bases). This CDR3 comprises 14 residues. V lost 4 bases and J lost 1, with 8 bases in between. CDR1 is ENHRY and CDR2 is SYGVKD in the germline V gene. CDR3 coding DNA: TGTGCCATCAGTGGAAGGGGGTCCTACAATGAGCAGTTCTTC. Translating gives CAISGRGSYNEQFF.

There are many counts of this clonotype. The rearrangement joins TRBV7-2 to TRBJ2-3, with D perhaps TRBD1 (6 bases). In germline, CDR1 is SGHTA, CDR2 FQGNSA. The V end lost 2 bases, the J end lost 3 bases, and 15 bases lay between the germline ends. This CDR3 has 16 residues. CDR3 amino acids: CASSLQGDRLTDTQYF. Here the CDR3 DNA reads TGTGCCAGCAGCTTACAAGGCGACAGGTTGACAGATACGCAGTATTTT.